Below, one T cell receptor beta chain is given with its context. Its target is unknown. The same CDR3 is also encoded by other DNA sequences in this sample. The CDR3 consists of 14 residues. V was pared by 0 bases and J by 3 bases, with 9 bases between. From germline, CDR1 is GTSNPN and CDR2 SVGIG (reference sequence). This sample stems from a study of shared clonotypes between healthy human individuals. Across the study: Three plates were used per donor for CD4 naive, three for CD4 memory, two for CD8 naive and one for CD8 memory. Study-wide results and limits: The four-donor shared clonotypes exceeded non-shared clonotypes in generation probability, with non-shared ones scoring lower. Relative to memory subsets, naive subsets generally showed larger estimated richness.

Naive CD45RA+ and memory CD45RA-negative subsets were split from CD4+ cells. Repertoires were generated with immunoSEQ multiplex PCR, while TCRdb's copy carries only in-frame clones and drops some. The sample shows 2 million to 2.5 million clones, 85% to 95% of them seen only once. Sample: naive CD4+ T cells sorted from blood. Documented subset: CD45RA+ positively selected. The genes are TRBV30 and TRBJ1-3; D is unresolved. The source is a man between 18 and 29 years old in good health. The CDR3 spells CAWSVSGSGNTIYF. The CDR3 region has the DNA TGTGCCTGGAGTGTAAGCGGTAGTGGAAACACCATATATTTT.